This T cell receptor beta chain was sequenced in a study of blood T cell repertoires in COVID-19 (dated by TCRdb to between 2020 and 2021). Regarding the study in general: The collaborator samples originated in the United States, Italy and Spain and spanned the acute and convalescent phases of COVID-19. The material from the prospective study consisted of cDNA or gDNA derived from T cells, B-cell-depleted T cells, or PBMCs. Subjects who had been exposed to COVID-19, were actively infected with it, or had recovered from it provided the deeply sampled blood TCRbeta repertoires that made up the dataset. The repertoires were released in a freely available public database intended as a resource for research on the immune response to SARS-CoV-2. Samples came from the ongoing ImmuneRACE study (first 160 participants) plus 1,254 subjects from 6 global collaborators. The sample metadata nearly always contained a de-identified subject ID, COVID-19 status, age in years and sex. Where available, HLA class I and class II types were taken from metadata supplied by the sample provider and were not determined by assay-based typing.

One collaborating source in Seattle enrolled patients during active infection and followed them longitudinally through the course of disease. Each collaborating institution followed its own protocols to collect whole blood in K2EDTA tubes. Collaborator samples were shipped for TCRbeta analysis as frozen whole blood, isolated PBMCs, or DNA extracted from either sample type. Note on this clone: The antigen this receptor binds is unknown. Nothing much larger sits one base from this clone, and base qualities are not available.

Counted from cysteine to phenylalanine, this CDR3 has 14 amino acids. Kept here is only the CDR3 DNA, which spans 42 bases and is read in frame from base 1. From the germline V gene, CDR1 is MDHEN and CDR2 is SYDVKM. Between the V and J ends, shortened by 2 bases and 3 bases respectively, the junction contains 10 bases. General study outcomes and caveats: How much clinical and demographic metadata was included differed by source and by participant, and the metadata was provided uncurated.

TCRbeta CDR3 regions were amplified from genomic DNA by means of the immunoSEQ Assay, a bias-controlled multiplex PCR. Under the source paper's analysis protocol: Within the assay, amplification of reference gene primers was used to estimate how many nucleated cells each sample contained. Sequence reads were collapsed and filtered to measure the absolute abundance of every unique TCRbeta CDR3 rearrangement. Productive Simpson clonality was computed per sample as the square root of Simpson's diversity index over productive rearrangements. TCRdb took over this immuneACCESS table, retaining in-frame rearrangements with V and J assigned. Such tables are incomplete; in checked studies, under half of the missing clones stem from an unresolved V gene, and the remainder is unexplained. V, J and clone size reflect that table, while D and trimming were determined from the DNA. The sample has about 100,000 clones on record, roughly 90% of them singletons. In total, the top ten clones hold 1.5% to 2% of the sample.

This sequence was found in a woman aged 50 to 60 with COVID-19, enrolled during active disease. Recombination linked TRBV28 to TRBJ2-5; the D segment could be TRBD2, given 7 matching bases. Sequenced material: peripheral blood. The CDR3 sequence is CASSLGGAEETQYF. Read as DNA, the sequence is TGTGCCAGCAGTTTAGGGGGGGCCGAAGAGACCCAGTACTTC.